A selection of T cell receptor beta chains follows, all from one sample in a study of blood T cell repertoires in COVID-19. Here immunoSEQ multiplex PCR was the method, and the copy in TCRdb shows in-frame clones only, minus some. The repertoire has fewer than 500,000 clones, over 75% of them found once; the top ten carry approximately 0.96%. Material for sequencing was PBMCs or T cells enriched from blood (not recorded which). The receptors derive from a woman in her twenties or thirties with acute COVID-19. The CDR3 runs from the conserved cysteine through the conserved F or W. A D gene is named only where the DNA matches it firmly. The size of a clone is reported for some rows only, either as once, few or many, or as a class for expanded clones.

abundance	v_gene	d_gene	j_gene	CDR3nt	CDR3aa
.	TRBV7-2	TRBD2	TRBJ2-1	TGTGCCAGCAGCAATACTAGCGGGCGTTACAATGAGCAGTTCTTC	CASSNTSGRYNEQFF
.	TRBV12-3/TRBV12-4	.	TRBJ1-1	TGTGCCAGCAGACTGGACAAATCTCTTAGAGCTTTCTTT	CASRLDKSLRAFF
.	TRBV5-1	TRBD1	TRBJ1-3	TGCGCCAGCAGCTTTCCGGGACAGGGAAACACCATATATTTT	CASSFPGQGNTIYF
.	TRBV30	TRBD1	TRBJ1-1	TGTGCCTCAGGGGGAAGAGGGAACACTGAAGCTTTCTTT	CASGGRGNTEAFF
once	TRBV6-5	TRBD1	TRBJ1-1	TGTGCCAGCAGTCTGGTGCCAGGGGGGAACACTGAAGCTTTCTTT	CASSLVPGGNTEAFF
.	TRBV2	.	TRBJ2-1	TGTGCCACCTCGGGTTACAATGAGCAGTTCTTC	CATSGYNEQFF
.	TRBV7-3	.	TRBJ2-5	TGTGCCAGCAGCTTAGATCCGAACCTAGCAGAGACCCAGTACTTC	CASSLDPNLAETQYF
.	TRBV28	TRBD2	TRBJ2-3	TGTGCCAGCAGTCCTAGCGGGGGCGGCACAGATACGCAGTATTTT	CASSPSGGGTDTQYF
.	TRBV10-2	TRBD1	TRBJ1-1	TGCGCCAGCAGTGAGTCCGACCCAGGGGGCGGGCGGGCTTTCTTT	CASSESDPGGGRAFF
.	TRBV2	.	TRBJ1-1	TGTGCCAGCAGTGAGGTAGGGACAACTTTCTTT	CASSEVGTTFF
.	TRBV5-6	TRBD2	TRBJ2-5	TGTGCCAGCAGCCCGAGCGGGACTCTCCAAGAGACCCAGTACTTC	CASSPSGTLQETQYF
.	TRBV5-1	TRBD2	TRBJ2-1	TGCGCCAGCAGCTCCGTAGCGGGTGTCTACAATGAGCAGTTCTTC	CASSSVAGVYNEQFF
.	TRBV21-1	.	TRBJ2-2	TGTGCCAGCAGCTCAACACCGGGACTTACCTTTTTCACCGGGGAGCTGTTTTTT	CASSSTPGLTFFTGELFF
.	TRBV3-1/TRBV3-2	TRBD2	TRBJ2-3	TGTGCCAGCAGCCAAGTCGTTGGTATAGGGCTAGCGGGGGCGGGGGATACGCAGTATTTT	CASSQVVGIGLAGAGDTQYF
.	TRBV18	TRBD1	TRBJ1-5	TGTGCCAGCTCACTAACAGGGGGCGATCAGCCCCAGCATTTT	CASSLTGGDQPQHF
few	TRBV9	.	TRBJ1-5	TGTGCCAGCAGCGTAGGAGATAGCAATCAGCCCCAGCATTTT	CASSVGDSNQPQHF
.	TRBV19	.	TRBJ1-2	TGTGCCAGTAGTCTCACGACTTATGGCTACACCTTC	CASSLTTYGYTF
.	TRBV24-1	TRBD1	TRBJ2-3	TGTGCCACCAGGTCCCGGGGACAGTTCACAGATACGCAGTATTTT	CATRSRGQFTDTQYF
.	TRBV9	.	TRBJ1-2	TGTGCCAGCAGCATACGGACAGCTCTCCCCGAGGGCTACACCTTC	CASSIRTALPEGYTF
once	TRBV5-6	TRBD1	TRBJ1-1	TGTGCCAGCAGCGCGCAGGGGGCGATTTCTGAATTCTTT	CASSAQGAISEFF
.	TRBV6-1	.	TRBJ2-1	TGTGCCAGCAGTGAAGGGGGACAACTCTACAATGAGCAGTTCTTC	CASSEGGQLYNEQFF
few	TRBV3-1/TRBV3-2	TRBD2	TRBJ2-7	TGTGCCAGCAGCCAAGATCGCGTTAGCGGGGGTAACGAGCAGTACTTC	CASSQDRVSGGNEQYF
.	TRBV12-2	.	TRBJ1-5	TGTGCAAGTCGCGCAAGACAGGGGGCTAGCAATCAGCCCCAGCATTTT	CASRARQGASNQPQHF
.	TRBV21-1	.	TRBJ2-1	TGTGCCAGCAGCAAATTAAGCGGGGGCGCCGCCACCAACAATGAGCAGTTCTTC	CASSKLSGGAATNNEQFF
.	TRBV10-3	TRBD1	TRBJ2-3	TGTGCCATCAGTGAGTCGGGGGCAGGGGGAGCGTCAGATACGCAGTATTTT	CAISESGAGGASDTQYF
once	TRBV4-1	TRBD1	TRBJ1-1	TGCGCCAGCAGCCGTGGACGGGGACAGGGGGCTGCTGAAGCTTTCTTT	CASSRGRGQGAAEAFF
.	TRBV24-1	TRBD1	TRBJ2-3	TGTGCCACCAGTGGGGGACAGGGGGACGCAGATACGCAGTATTTT	CATSGGQGDADTQYF
.	TRBV6-5	TRBD2	TRBJ2-7	TGTGCCAGCAAATCTAGCGGGGGGCCCTACGAGCAGTACTTC	CASKSSGGPYEQYF
.	TRBV5-4	TRBD2	TRBJ2-3	TGTGCCAGCAGCTTGGTAGCGGGGGGGAAGGATACGCAGTATTTT	CASSLVAGGKDTQYF
.	TRBV29-1	TRBD1	TRBJ1-2	TGCAGCGTCAATTTCCGGGACAGCTATGGCTACACCTTC	CSVNFRDSYGYTF
.	TRBV4-2	.	TRBJ2-2	TGTGCCAGCAGCCATTCAGGGTCCGGGGAGCTGTTTTTT	CASSHSGSGELFF
.	TRBV5-1	.	TRBJ2-7	TGCGCCAGCAGCTTGGTTGTTGAGGGCTACGAGCAGTACTTC	CASSLVVEGYEQYF
once	TRBV4-1	.	TRBJ1-4	TGCGCCAGCAGCCAACCCGACAGTGAAAAACTGTTTTTT	CASSQPDSEKLFF
.	TRBV19	.	TRBJ2-7	TGTGCCAGTAGCAGGACAGACTACGAGCAGTACTTC	CASSRTDYEQYF
.	TRBV9	TRBD2	TRBJ2-5	TGTGCCAGCAGCGTAGGGCGTCTAGCGGGGGTCGAGACCCAGTACTTC	CASSVGRLAGVETQYF
once	TRBV5-1	TRBD1	TRBJ1-3	TGCGCCAGCAGCTCATGGGGGACAGGGATCTCTGGAAACACCATATATTTT	CASSSWGTGISGNTIYF
once	TRBV14	TRBD2	TRBJ2-5	TGTGCCAGCAGCCAACGTGTTTCGGGTCTAGCGGGGGTCGCGGAGACCCAGTACTTC	CASSQRVSGLAGVAETQYF
.	TRBV6-1	TRBD2	TRBJ2-3	TGTGCCAGCAGTGAACCCGGACTAGCGGGGGGCACAGATACGCAGTATTTT	CASSEPGLAGGTDTQYF
.	TRBV9	.	TRBJ1-2	TGTGCCAGCAGCCCAGGACCAGGGGGCTACACCTTC	CASSPGPGGYTF
.	TRBV30	.	TRBJ2-2	TGTGCCTGGAGTGTAAGCCTGAACACCGGGGAGCTGTTTTTT	CAWSVSLNTGELFF
.	TRBV6-1	.	TRBJ1-6	TGTGCCAGCAGTGATCCGACAGCCTATAATTCACCCCTCCACTTT	CASSDPTAYNSPLHF
.	TRBV27	.	TRBJ1-1	TGTGCCAGCAGTTTTCTTGAGAGACTGGGCACTGAAGCTTTCTTT	CASSFLERLGTEAFF
.	TRBV6-1	.	TRBJ2-7	TGTGCCAGCAGTGCCAGACAGGGAGGCCTTTCGGCTTACGAGCAGTACTTC	CASSARQGGLSAYEQYF
few	TRBV2	.	TRBJ2-1	TGTGCCAGCAGTGAAGCGGGACTCCCGCCCGATGTGCAGTTCTTC	CASSEAGLPPDVQFF
.	TRBV3-1/TRBV3-2	TRBD2	TRBJ2-7	TGTGCCAGCAGCCAAGATCCCCCACTAGCGGGGACCTACGAGCAGTACTTC	CASSQDPPLAGTYEQYF
.	TRBV3-1/TRBV3-2	TRBD1	TRBJ1-4	TGTGCCAGCAGCCAACGACAGGGGGCCGCTAATGAAAAACTGTTTTTT	CASSQRQGAANEKLFF
many	TRBV11-2	TRBD1	TRBJ2-1	TGTGCCAGCAGCTCCGCCGGGACAGGTGCCCACAATGAGCAGTTCTTC	CASSSAGTGAHNEQFF
.	TRBV7-9	TRBD1	TRBJ1-1	TGTGCCAGCAGCCGGGACAGGGACGGTTGGGGCACTGAAGCTTTCTTT	CASSRDRDGWGTEAFF
.	TRBV12-3/TRBV12-4	.	TRBJ1-2	TGTGCCAGCAGTTTCGAGACACCCTATGGCTACACCTTC	CASSFETPYGYTF
.	TRBV5-6	.	TRBJ2-7	TGTGCCAGCAGCTTGGGCCAGGGCGTCTACGAGCAGTACTTC	CASSLGQGVYEQYF
.	TRBV30	.	TRBJ1-3	TGTGCCTGGAGTTGGGCCGGTCCGTCTGGAAACACCATATATTTT	CAWSWAGPSGNTIYF
.	TRBV4-2	TRBD1	TRBJ1-2	TGTGCCAGCAGCCGAGAGACAGGGTGGGGCTACACCTTC	CASSRETGWGYTF
.	TRBV5-1	TRBD1	TRBJ1-6	TGCGCCAGCAGCTTGGCCCCGGGACAGGGTCGTCCTTCCCTCCACTTT	CASSLAPGQGRPSLHF
.	TRBV7-9	.	TRBJ1-3	TGTGCCAGCAGCCAAAATCGGGATATAGGCCGAAACACCATATATTTT	CASSQNRDIGRNTIYF
once	TRBV4-3	.	TRBJ1-4	TGCGCCAGCAGCCGGACAGCGGATAATGAAAAACTGTTTTTT	CASSRTADNEKLFF